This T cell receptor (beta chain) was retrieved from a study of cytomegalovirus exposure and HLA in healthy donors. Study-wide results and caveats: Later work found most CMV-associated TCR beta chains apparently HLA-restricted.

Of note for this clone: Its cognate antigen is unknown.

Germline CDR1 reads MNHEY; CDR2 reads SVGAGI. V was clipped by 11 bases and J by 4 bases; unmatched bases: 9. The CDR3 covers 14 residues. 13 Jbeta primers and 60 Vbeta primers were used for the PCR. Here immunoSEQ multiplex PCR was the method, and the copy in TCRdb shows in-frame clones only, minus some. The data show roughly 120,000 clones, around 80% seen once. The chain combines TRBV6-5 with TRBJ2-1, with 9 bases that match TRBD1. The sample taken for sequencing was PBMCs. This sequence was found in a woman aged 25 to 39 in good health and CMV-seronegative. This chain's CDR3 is CAARDGTGYNEQFF. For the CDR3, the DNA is TGTGCCGCACGAGACGGGACAGGGTACAATGAGCAGTTCTTC.